This T cell receptor (beta chain) was observed in a study of blood T cell repertoires in COVID-19. Study-wide background: Both acute and convalescent COVID-19 samples were obtained from the United States, Italy and Spain. PBMCs, B-cell-depleted T cells, or T cells were the source of the cDNA or gDNA that made up the material.

Measured with immunoSEQ multiplex PCR; TCRdb has only the in-frame clones, and not every one. Among hundreds of thousands of clones listed, around 91% were seen once. This CDR3 spans 17 amino acids. Losses at the gene ends were 4 bases for V and 9 bases for J; bases not matched to a gene: 18. Germline lookup yields CDR1 SGHNT and CDR2 YENEEA. Sequenced material: peripheral blood. This sequence originates from a woman aged 18 to 35 who had recovered from COVID-19. The genes are TRBV11-3 and TRBJ2-1; 7 bases fit TRBD2. The CDR3 DNA is TGTGCCAGCAGCTCTGGCAGGACTAGTGCGATTCGGGGTGAGCAGTTCTTC. Its protein is CASSSGRTSAIRGEQFF.